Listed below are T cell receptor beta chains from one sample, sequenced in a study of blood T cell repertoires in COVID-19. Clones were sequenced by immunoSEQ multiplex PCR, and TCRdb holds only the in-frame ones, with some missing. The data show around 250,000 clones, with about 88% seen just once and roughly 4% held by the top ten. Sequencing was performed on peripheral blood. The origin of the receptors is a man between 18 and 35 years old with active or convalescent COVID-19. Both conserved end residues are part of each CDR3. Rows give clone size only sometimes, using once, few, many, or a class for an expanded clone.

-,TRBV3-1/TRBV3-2,CASSHSQGINSPLHF
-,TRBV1,CTSSQLRWKAETEAFF
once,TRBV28,CASTQGDYGYTF
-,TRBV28,CASGRAGGKLFF
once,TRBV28,CASSRDRGGYTF
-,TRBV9,CASSDPVEGLTDTQYF
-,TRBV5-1,CASSPETDTQYF
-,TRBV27,CASSSPGTVSYEQYF
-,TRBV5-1,CASRQGASYEQYF
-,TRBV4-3,CASSPGQGRTDTQYF
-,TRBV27,CASSITSGTNYGYTF
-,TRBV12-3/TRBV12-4,CASNLSPYEQYF
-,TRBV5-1,CASSRTGTGGNNEKLFF
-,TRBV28,CASSIPGQFVSNTGELFF
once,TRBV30,CAWSRDRLGYGYTF
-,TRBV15,CATSEESNNEKLFF
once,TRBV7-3,CASSPQPIGADTQYF
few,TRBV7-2,CASSSDGATTYEQYF
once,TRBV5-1,CASSLELLGNTEAFF
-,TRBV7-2,CASSLVPGGTEAFF
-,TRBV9,CASSAGSGSYNSPLHF
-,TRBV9,CASSVAGERGRNEQFF
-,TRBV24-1,CATSETGTTDTQYF
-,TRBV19,CASSITTGNQPQHF
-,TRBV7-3,CASSLWGRGLAEDTGELFF
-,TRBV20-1,CSASGASEQYF
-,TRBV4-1,CASSPETLLPMQYF
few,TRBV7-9,CASSLGGPSNQPQHF
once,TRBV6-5,CASRGGQNTGELFF
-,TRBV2,CASSEQGPYTF
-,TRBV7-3,CASSQTGGQLSEQFF
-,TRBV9,CASSVDVVEDTQYF
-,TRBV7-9,CASSSNSDRSARDTQYF
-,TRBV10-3,CAISVNRQF
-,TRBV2,CANELGTGFGYTF
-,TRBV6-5,CASSYTSFRGLAFF
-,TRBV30,CAWMKDRGTDTQYF
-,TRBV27,CASSWTGPSNEQFF
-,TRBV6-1,CASSTGQGGQPQHF
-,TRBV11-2,CASSLETASTEAFF
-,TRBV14,CASSLGQGNGYTF
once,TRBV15,CATSREGRDSYEQYF
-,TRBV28,CASSPHGLVEGNEQFF
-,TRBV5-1,CASSLVWGLGETQYF
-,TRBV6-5,CASSYSRRDSYQPQHF
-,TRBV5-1,CASSLRGSSYNEQFF
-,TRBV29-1,CSVGQIYEKLFF
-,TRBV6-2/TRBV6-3,CASSTGKLDGVQYF
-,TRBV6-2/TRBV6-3,CASSYSLAVGGFTDTQYF
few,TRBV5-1,CASSLGTGSNQPQHF
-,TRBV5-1,CASSLAEEANTQYF
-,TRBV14,CASSQGGEWQLFF
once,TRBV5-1,CASSLTGKGTGELFF
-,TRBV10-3,CAISPDRSNYGYTF
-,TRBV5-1,CASKGGQRSYEQYF
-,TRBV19,CASSRLSLTGQNSPLHF
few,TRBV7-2,CASSSYTDTQYF